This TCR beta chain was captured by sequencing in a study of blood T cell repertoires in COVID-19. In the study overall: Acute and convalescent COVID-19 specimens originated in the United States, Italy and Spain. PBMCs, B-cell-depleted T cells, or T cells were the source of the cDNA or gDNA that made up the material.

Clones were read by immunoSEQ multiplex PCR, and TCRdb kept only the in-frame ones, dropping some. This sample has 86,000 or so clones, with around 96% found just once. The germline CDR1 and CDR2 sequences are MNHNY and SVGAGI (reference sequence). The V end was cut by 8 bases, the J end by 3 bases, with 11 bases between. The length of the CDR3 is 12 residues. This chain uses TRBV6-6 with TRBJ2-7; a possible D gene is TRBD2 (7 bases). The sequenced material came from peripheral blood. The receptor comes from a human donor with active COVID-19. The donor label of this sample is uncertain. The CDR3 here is CASSRGGYEQYF. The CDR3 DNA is TGTGCCAGCTCAAGGGGGGGCTACGAGCAGTACTTC.